This T cell receptor beta chain was recovered during a study of blood T cells in healthy people across ages. Notes on the study in general: Age showed a roughly linear inverse relationship with TCR beta diversity per million T cells. Comparison with aged donors showed that long-lived donors had more naive CD4+ cells and higher diversity.

All donors came from Russia, were Caucasian and healthy, and spanned ages roughly 6 to 100. This clonotype was detected only a few times. Antigen unknown. The second PCR ran about 6 to 12 cycles with a sample-barcoded 5' primer and J-beta primers. Every cDNA molecule bore a tag from a template-switch adaptor containing 12 random nucleotides. TCRdb processed the 5' RACE reads anew with MiXCR; each CDR3 protein has one entry. The table has 1,100,000 or so distinct CDR3 sequences, around 45% seen once; the top ten hold over 15%. Germline V gene data show CDR1 as DFQATT and CDR2 as SNEGSKA (reference sequence). The trim removed 6 bases at V and 3 bases at J, leaving 11 bases unmatched. This CDR3 has 14 amino acids.

The clonotype was recovered from a woman aged 55-69 years in good health. Sequenced: blood. V is TRBV20-1 and J is TRBJ2-7, with TRBD1 matching 7 bases. The CDR3 loop is CSAGRQGAFYEQYF. The CDR3 DNA follows: TGCAGTGCCGGGCGACAGGGAGCGTTCTACGAGCAGTACTTC.